This T cell receptor beta chain was identified during a study of shared clonotypes between healthy human individuals. Findings and caveats of the study: Across subsets, estimated richness was generally greater for naive than for memory populations. Only blood was sampled; tissue repertoires likely differ.

V gave up 1 base and J gave up 4 bases, with 13 bases separating them. The germline V gene has CDR1 MGHRA and CDR2 YSYEKL. The CDR3 extends over 15 amino acids. As to this clone: Its antigen is not known.

Original data processing: ImmunoSEQ supplied junction-only sequences lacking quality scores, so filtering was different. TCRdb's table, derived via immunoSEQ multiplex PCR, lists solely in-frame clones and lacks some. Clonal size and the V and J genes are those of that table, whereas D and trimming came from the DNA. The sample consists of around 700,000 clones, 55% to 85% of them appearing once. The sample was memory CD4+ T cells sorted from blood. Subset of the sample: CD45RA-negative fraction. This receptor was taken from a woman in her thirties in good health. This rearrangement joins TRBV4-1 to TRBJ2-5, with D unresolved. CDR3 residues: CASSQGRSPGETQYF. DNA for the CDR3: TGCGCCAGCAGCCAAGGTCGCTCCCCGGGAGAGACCCAGTACTTC.